Following are 2 T cell receptor beta chains from one sample sequenced in a study of cytomegalovirus exposure and HLA in healthy donors. Use of 60 Vbeta and 13 Jbeta primers characterized the PCR. Here immunoSEQ multiplex PCR was the method, and the copy in TCRdb shows in-frame clones only, minus some. The sample contains roughly 83,000 clones, over 60% of which appear only once. Sequenced material: PBMCs. The receptors originated from a man in his fifties or sixties in good health and CMV-seronegative.

The rearrangement links TRBV5-1 to TRBJ2-3, with D perhaps TRBD2 (7 bases). V shed 6 bases and J shed 0 bases, with 17 bases lying between them. Germline V gene data show CDR1 as SGHRS and CDR2 as YFSETQ. The CDR3 totals 16 residues. The CDR3 DNA follows: TGCGCCAGCACCGCGGGGGCCAGCACTAGCACAGATACGCAGTATTTT. Amino acids: CASTAGASTSTDTQYF.

The chain employs TRBV29-1 and TRBJ2-7; weak D call: TRBD1 (5 bases). The CDR3 totals 13 residues. V was trimmed by 5 bases and J by 3 bases, leaving 14 bases between them. Germline values: CDR1 SQVTM, CDR2 ANQGSEA. The CDR3 protein is CSVRPQGLYEQYF. CDR3 in DNA: TGCAGCGTTCGCCCCCAGGGCCTCTACGAGCAGTACTTC.